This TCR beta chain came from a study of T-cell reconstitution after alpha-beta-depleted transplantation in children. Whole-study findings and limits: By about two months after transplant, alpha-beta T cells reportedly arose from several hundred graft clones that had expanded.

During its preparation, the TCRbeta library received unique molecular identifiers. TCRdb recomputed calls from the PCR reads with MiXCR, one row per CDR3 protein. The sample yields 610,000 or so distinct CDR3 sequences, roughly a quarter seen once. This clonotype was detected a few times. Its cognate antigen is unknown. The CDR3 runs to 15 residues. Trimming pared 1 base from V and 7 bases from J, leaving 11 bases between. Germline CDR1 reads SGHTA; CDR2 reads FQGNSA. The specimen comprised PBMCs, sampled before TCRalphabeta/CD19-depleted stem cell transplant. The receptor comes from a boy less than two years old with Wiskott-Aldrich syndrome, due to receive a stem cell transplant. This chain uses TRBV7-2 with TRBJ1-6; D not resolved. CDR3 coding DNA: TGTGCCAGCAGCTTAGTAGGAGGGTCGAATTCACCCCTCCACTTT. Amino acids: CASSLVGGSNSPLHF.